The 6 T cell receptor beta chains presented below share a single source sample, sequenced in a study of T cell repertoires in cytomegalovirus infection. TCRdb re-called the reads with MiXCR, one entry per CDR3 protein. The table has 200,000 to 300,000 distinct CDR3 sequences, approximately 13% seen once. Sequenced sample: PBMCs. These receptors all stem from a human donor in good health (CMV status not recorded). Some clones in this sample may be carry-over from other donors' samples.

The CDR3 sequence: CSARTPNLAKNIQYF. Here the CDR3 DNA reads TGCAGTGCCCGGACCCCAAACCTAGCCAAAAACATTCAGTACTTC. This chain connects TRBV20-1 to TRBJ2-4; D remains ambiguous. Germline CDR1 DFQATT, CDR2 SNEGSKA (reference sequence). The CDR3 is made up of 15 amino acids. V lost 6 bases and J 0 bases, leaving 15 bases between the germline ends.

This clonotype appeared a few times. DNA of the CDR3: TGTGCCAGCAGCATAACCCATGGGCGGGGGCTTAGCTACGAGCAGTACTTC. This translates into CASSITHGRGLSYEQYF. The genes are TRBV7-2 and TRBJ2-7; D is possibly TRBD2 (7 bases). CDR3 size: 17 residues. V lost 5 bases and J lost 3, with 23 bases in between. Germline CDR1 SGHTA, CDR2 FQGNSA.

This clonotype was seen a few times. The chain has TRBV7-9 and TRBJ1-2, with D tentatively TRBD1 (5 bases). CDR3 length: 13 residues. Trimming removed 4 bases at V and 6 bases at J, with 12 bases between. Germline loops: CDR1 SEHNR, CDR2 FQNEAQ (reference sequence). The CDR3 reads CASSYRRADGYTF. The CDR3 DNA sequence: TGTGCCAGCAGCTATCGCAGGGCGGATGGCTACACCTTC.

A single count supports this clonotype. J is TRBJ2-3 and V is TRBV7-2; D is possibly TRBD2 (5 bases). There are 15 residues in the CDR3. V was shortened by 4 bases and J by 7 bases, with 18 bases between the two germline ends. In germline, CDR1 is SGHTA, CDR2 FQGNSA. The CDR3 DNA is TGTGCCAGCAGCTCATTCGGAATGGGGAGCTATACGCAGTATTTT. It yields the protein CASSSFGMGSYTQYF. The full variable domain, its missing parts supplied by reference TRBV7-2 and TRBJ2-3, is GAGVSQSPSNKVTEKGKDVELRCDPISGHTALYWYRQSLGQGLEFLIYFQGNSAPDKSGLPSDRFSAERTGGSVSTLTIQRTQQEDSAVYLCASSSFGMGSYTQYFGPGTRLTVL.

The chain links TRBV19 to TRBJ2-7; D is uncertain. The CDR3 extends over 14 amino acids. The germline V gene has CDR1 LNHDA and CDR2 SQIVND (reference sequence). Trimming removed 5 bases from V and 0 bases from J, with 11 bases in between. The CDR3 reads CASSVGLVSYEQYF. CDR3 DNA sequence: TGTGCCAGTAGTGTTGGTTTAGTCTCCTACGAGCAGTACTTC. Looking up the rest from reference TRBV19 and TRBJ2-7 gives the full variable domain: DGGITQSPKYLFRKEGQNVTLSCEQNLNHDAMYWYRQDPGQGLRLIYYSQIVNDFQKGDIAEGYSVSREKKESFPLTVTSAQKNPTAFYLCASSVGLVSYEQYFGPGTRLTVT.

This clonotype has a count of ten or more. The rearrangement links TRBV7-2 to TRBJ2-2, with D unresolved. Trimming pared 5 bases from V and 6 bases from J, leaving 10 bases between. The CDR3 covers 13 residues. CDR1 SGHTA and CDR2 FQGNSA come from the germline V gene. The CDR3 nucleotides are TGTGCCAGCAGCCAGGACCCTTCCGGGGAGCTGTTTTTT. The encoded protein is CASSQDPSGELFF.